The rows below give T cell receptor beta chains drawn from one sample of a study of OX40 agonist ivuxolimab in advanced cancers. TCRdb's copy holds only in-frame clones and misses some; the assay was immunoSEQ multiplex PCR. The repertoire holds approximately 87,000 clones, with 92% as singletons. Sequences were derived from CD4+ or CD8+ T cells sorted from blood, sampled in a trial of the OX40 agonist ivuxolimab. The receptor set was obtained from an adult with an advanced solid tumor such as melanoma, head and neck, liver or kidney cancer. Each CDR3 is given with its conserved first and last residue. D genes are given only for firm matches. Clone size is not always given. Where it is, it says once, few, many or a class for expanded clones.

CDR3 protein: CASSQGNRGGWETQYF
CDR3 DNA: TGCGCCAGCAGCCAAGGGAATAGGGGGGGTTGGGAGACCCAGTACTTC
J gene: TRBJ2-5
V gene: TRBV4-3
D gene: -
clone size: once

CDR3 protein: CASSFGTTNEKLFF
CDR3 DNA: TGTGCCAGCAGCTTCGGGACAACTAATGAAAAACTGTTTTTT
J gene: TRBJ1-4
V gene: TRBV6-5
D gene: -
clone size: once

CDR3 protein: CASSLRGTDTQYF
CDR3 DNA: TGTGCCAGCAGTTTAAGGGGCACAGATACGCAGTATTTT
J gene: TRBJ2-3
V gene: TRBV27
D gene: -
clone size: -

CDR3 protein: CASSDGYNEQFF
CDR3 DNA: TGCGCCAGCAGCGACGGCTACAATGAGCAGTTCTTC
J gene: TRBJ2-1
V gene: TRBV5-1
D gene: -
clone size: -

CDR3 protein: CATSREGIGGAYEQYF
CDR3 DNA: TGTGCCACCAGCAGAGAAGGAATAGGAGGGGCCTACGAGCAGTACTTC
J gene: TRBJ2-7
V gene: TRBV15
D gene: -
clone size: -

CDR3 protein: CASSQVSLGQPQHF
CDR3 DNA: TGCGCCAGCAGCCAAGTGTCTCTGGGGCAGCCCCAGCATTTT
J gene: TRBJ1-5
V gene: TRBV4-1
D gene: -
clone size: -

CDR3 protein: CASSLAPGREQFF
CDR3 DNA: TGTGCCAGCAGCTTGGCCCCGGGACGTGAGCAGTTCTTC
J gene: TRBJ2-1
V gene: TRBV5-6
D gene: -
clone size: -

CDR3 protein: CASSLGPWDRPYGYTF
CDR3 DNA: TGTGCCAGCAGCTTGGGGCCCTGGGACAGGCCTTATGGCTACACCTTC
J gene: TRBJ1-2
V gene: TRBV5-8
D gene: TRBD1
clone size: -

CDR3 protein: CASTLGEGRELFF
CDR3 DNA: TGTGCCAGTACCTTAGGGGAGGGGAGGGAGCTGTTTTTT
J gene: TRBJ2-2
V gene: TRBV19
D gene: TRBD2
clone size: -

CDR3 protein: CASSLSDRVVSHNEQFF
CDR3 DNA: TGTGCCAGCAGCTTATCGGACAGGGTCGTGAGTCACAATGAGCAGTTCTTC
J gene: TRBJ2-1
V gene: TRBV5-6
D gene: TRBD1
clone size: -